This is a list of T cell receptor beta chains from one sample in a study of lymphopenia after photon versus proton radiotherapy. Clones were sequenced by immunoSEQ multiplex PCR, and TCRdb holds only the in-frame ones, with some missing. The sample yields about 50,000 clones, around 88% seen once. The material sequenced was peripheral blood, taken from a patient treated with photon-based radiotherapy. The receptors originated from a man aged 50 to 60 with gastric cancer. CDR3s include the opening cysteine and the closing phenylalanine or tryptophan. D genes are given only for firm matches. Clone size is given for some rows only: seen once, a few or many times, or a class if the clone is expanded.

j_call | clone_size | d_call | v_call | cdr3_aa | cdr3_nt
TRBJ2-3 | . | . | TRBV6-1 | CASSNREGRTDTQYF | TGTGCCAGCAGTAACAGGGAAGGGCGAACAGATACGCAGTATTTT
TRBJ2-7 | . | . | TRBV19 | CASSPDSSYEQYF | TGTGCCAGTAGCCCGGACAGCTCCTACGAGCAGTACTTC
TRBJ1-5 | . | . | TRBV10-3 | CAISESIQNNQPQHF | TGTGCCATCAGTGAGTCGATACAGAACAATCAGCCCCAGCATTTT
TRBJ1-5 | . | . | TRBV2 | CASSETRGSNQPQHF | TGTGCCAGCAGTGAGACTCGTGGGAGCAATCAGCCCCAGCATTTT
TRBJ2-7 | . | . | TRBV28 | CASSLFAGAGEQYF | TGTGCCAGCAGTTTATTTGCAGGGGCTGGCGAGCAGTACTTC
TRBJ2-7 | . | . | TRBV5-4 | CASRIAVGPYEQYF | TGTGCCAGCAGAATAGCGGTGGGGCCTTACGAGCAGTACTTC
TRBJ2-5 | once | TRBD1 | TRBV11-2 | CASSFQGAGGLETQYF | TGTGCCAGCAGCTTTCAGGGGGCAGGGGGCCTGGAGACCCAGTACTTC
TRBJ2-5 | . | . | TRBV10-3 | CAISDYQETQYF | TGTGCCATCAGCGACTACCAAGAGACCCAGTACTTC
TRBJ2-2 | . | TRBD2 | TRBV18 | CASSPPGGSGREELFF | TGTGCCAGCTCACCACCTGGCGGGAGTGGGAGAGAGGAGCTGTTTTTT
TRBJ2-3 | . | TRBD1 | TRBV7-6 | CASSTRQGRADTQYF | TGTGCCAGCAGCACCCGACAGGGAAGAGCAGATACGCAGTATTTT
TRBJ1-2 | few | . | TRBV29-1 | CSVVGRKGYTF | TGCAGCGTTGTGGGTAGGAAGGGCTACACCTTC
TRBJ2-5 | . | TRBD1 | TRBV2 | CASSDVETGDPFQETQYF | TGTGCCAGCAGTGATGTTGAGACAGGGGATCCATTCCAAGAGACCCAGTACTTC
TRBJ2-5 | . | . | TRBV19 | CASEDEAETQYF | TGTGCCAGTGAAGATGAAGCAGAGACCCAGTACTTC
TRBJ2-3 | . | TRBD2 | TRBV11-2 | CASSPSGVSTDTQYF | TGTGCCAGCAGCCCTAGCGGGGTTAGCACAGATACGCAGTATTTT
TRBJ2-7 | . | TRBD1 | TRBV6-1 | CASSKGQQYEQYF | TGTGCCAGCAGTAAGGGACAGCAATACGAGCAGTACTTC
TRBJ2-6 | . | . | TRBV11-3 | CASSLTSGVGANVLTF | TGTGCCAGCAGCTTAACTTCAGGGGTGGGGGCCAACGTCCTGACTTTC
TRBJ2-7 | . | TRBD1 | TRBV19 | CASSRDRDYEQYF | TGTGCCAGTAGTAGGGACAGGGACTACGAGCAGTACTTC
TRBJ2-7 | . | TRBD1 | TRBV2 | CASSKKPSSGQGGEQYF | TGTGCCAGCAGTAAAAAGCCTAGTTCCGGACAGGGTGGGGAGCAGTACTTC
TRBJ2-7 | . | . | TRBV6-1 | CASSERGYEQYF | TGTGCCAGCAGTGAACGGGGATACGAGCAGTACTTC
TRBJ2-7 | . | TRBD2 | TRBV9 | CASSVGSSGSYEQYF | TGTGCCAGCAGCGTAGGGTCTAGCGGGAGTTACGAGCAGTACTTC
TRBJ2-7 | . | TRBD2 | TRBV11-3 | CASSSGTSGSYEQYF | TGTGCCAGCAGCTCTGGGACTAGCGGGAGTTACGAGCAGTACTTC
TRBJ2-3 | . | TRBD2 | TRBV6-5 | CASSTGTSLDTQYF | TGTGCCAGCAGTACCGGGACTAGTCTAGATACGCAGTATTTT
TRBJ2-1 | . | TRBD1 | TRBV15 | CAAGQGAYNEQFF | TGTGCCGCGGGACAGGGGGCCTACAATGAGCAGTTCTTC
TRBJ1-2 | . | . | TRBV5-6 | CASSPDGVGGYTF | TGTGCCAGCAGCCCGGACGGAGTTGGCGGCTACACCTTC
TRBJ1-1 | . | . | TRBV7-6 | CASSPRQDGTEAFF | TGTGCCAGCAGCCCTCGACAAGATGGGACTGAAGCTTTCTTT
TRBJ1-1 | . | . | TRBV11-2 | CASSLATEAFF | TGTGCCAGCAGCTTAGCCACTGAAGCTTTCTTT
TRBJ2-1 | . | . | TRBV6-1 | CASSGVWGGNEQFF | TGTGCCAGCAGTGGTGTATGGGGAGGCAATGAGCAGTTCTTC